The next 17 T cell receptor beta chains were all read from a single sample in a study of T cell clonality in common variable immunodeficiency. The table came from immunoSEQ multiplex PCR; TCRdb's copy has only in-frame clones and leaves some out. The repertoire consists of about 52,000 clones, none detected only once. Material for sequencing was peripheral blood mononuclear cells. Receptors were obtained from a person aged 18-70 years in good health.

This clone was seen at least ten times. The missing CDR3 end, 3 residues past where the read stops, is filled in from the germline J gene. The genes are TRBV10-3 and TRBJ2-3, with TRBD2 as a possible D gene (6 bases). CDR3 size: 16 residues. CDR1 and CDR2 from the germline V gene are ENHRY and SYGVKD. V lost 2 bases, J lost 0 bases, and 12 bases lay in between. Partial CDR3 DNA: TGTGCCATCAGTGAGGGGGTAGCGGCTAGCACAGATACG. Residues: CAISEGVAASTDT. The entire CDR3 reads CAISEGVAASTDTQYF.

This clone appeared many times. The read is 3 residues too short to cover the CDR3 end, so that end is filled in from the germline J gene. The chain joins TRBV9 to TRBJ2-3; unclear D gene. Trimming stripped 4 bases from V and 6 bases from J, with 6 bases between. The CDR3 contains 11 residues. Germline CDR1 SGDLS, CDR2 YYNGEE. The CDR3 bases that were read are TGTGCCAGCAGCTACACGGATACG. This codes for CASSYTDT. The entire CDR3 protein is CASSYTDTQYF.

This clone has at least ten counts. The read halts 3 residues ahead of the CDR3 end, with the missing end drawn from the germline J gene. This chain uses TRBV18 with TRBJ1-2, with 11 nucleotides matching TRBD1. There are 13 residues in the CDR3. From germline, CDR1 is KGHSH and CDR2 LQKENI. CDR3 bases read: TGTGCCAGCTCACCCGGGACAGGGGGGAGC. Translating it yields CASSPGTGGS. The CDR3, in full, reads CASSPGTGGSYTF.

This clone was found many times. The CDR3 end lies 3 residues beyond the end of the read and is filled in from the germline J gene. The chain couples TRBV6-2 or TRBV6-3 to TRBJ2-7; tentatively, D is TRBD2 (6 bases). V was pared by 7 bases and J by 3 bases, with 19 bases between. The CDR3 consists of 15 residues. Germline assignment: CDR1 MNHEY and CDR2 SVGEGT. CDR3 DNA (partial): TGTGCCAGCACCTTCCGGGCAACTAGCAGCTACGAG. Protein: CASTFRATSSYE. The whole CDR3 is CASTFRATSSYEQYF.

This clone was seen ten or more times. CDR3 DNA, as far as it was read: TGTGCCACCAGCAGAGGGGGGCTATTAAACGAG. Translating gives CATSRGGLLNE. The entire CDR3 is CATSRGGLLNEQYF. V is TRBV15 and J is TRBJ2-7, with D maybe TRBD1 (6 bases). The read falls 3 residues short of the CDR3 end, and the missing part is taken from the germline J gene. Trimming took 1 base from V and 5 from J, leaving 12 bases between them. Germline assignment: CDR1 LNHNV and CDR2 YYDKDF (reference sequence). The CDR3 contains 14 residues. Full variable domain (rest looked up from reference TRBV15 and TRBJ2-7): DAMVIQNPRYQVTQFGKPVTLSCSQTLNHNVMYWYQQKSSQAPKLLFHYYDKDFNNEADTPDNFQSRRPNTSFCFLDIRSPGLGDTAMYLCATSRGGLLNEQYFGPGTRLTVT.

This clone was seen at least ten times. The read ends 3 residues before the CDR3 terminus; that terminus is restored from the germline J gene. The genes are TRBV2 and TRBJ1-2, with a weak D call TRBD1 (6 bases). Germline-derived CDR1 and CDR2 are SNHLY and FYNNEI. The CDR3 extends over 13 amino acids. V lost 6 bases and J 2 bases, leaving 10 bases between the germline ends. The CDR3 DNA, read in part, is TGTGCCAGCAGCCCCGGACAGAACTATGGC. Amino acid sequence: CASSPGQNYG. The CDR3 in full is CASSPGQNYGYTF.

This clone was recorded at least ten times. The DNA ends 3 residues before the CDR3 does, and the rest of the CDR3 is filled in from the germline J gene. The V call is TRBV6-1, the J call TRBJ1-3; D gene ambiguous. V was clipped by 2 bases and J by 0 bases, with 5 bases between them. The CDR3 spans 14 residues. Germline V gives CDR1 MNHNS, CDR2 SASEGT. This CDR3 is CASSERYSGNTIYF. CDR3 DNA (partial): TGTGCCAGCAGTGAACGCTACTCTGGAAACACC.

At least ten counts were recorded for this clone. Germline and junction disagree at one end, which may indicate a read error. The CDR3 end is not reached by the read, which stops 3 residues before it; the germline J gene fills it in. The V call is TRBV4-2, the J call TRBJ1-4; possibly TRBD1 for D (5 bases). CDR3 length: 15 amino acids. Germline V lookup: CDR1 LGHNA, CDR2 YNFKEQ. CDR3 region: CASSQEGQGDEKLFF. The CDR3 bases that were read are TGCGCCAGCAGCCAAGAAGGCCAGGGTGATGAAAAA.

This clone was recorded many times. The CDR3 sequence is CASSPGTAVYNEQFF. CDR3 DNA (partial): TGTGCCAGCAGTCCCGGGACTGCCGTATACAATGAG. The V call is TRBV6-2 or TRBV6-3, the J call TRBJ2-1; D might be TRBD2 (6 bases). The read finishes 3 residues shy of the CDR3 end, and the germline J gene is used to complete it. The germline V gene encodes CDR1 MNHEY and CDR2 SVGEGT. The CDR3 length is 15 residues. Trimming pared 5 bases from V and 4 bases from J, leaving 15 bases between.

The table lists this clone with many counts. CDR3: CAWKVAGGLGEQFF. The covered CDR3 bases are TGTGCCTGGAAGGTGGCGGGAGGGTTAGGTGAG. This chain joins TRBV30 and TRBJ2-1, with 9 bases that match TRBD2. With the read ending 3 residues before the CDR3 end, the germline J gene is used to fill in that end. Germline CDR1 and CDR2: GTSNPN and SVGIG (reference sequence). This CDR3 contains 14 residues. With 4 bases clipped from V and 9 bases from J, the junction kept 10 bases outside the gene matches. The complete variable domain, with remaining parts taken from reference TRBV30 and TRBJ2-1, reads SQTIHQWPATLVQPVGSPLSLECTVEGTSNPNLYWYRQAAGRGLQLLFYSVGIGQISSEVPQNLSASRPQDRQFILSSKKLLLSDSGFYLCAWKVAGGLGEQFFGPGTRLTVL.

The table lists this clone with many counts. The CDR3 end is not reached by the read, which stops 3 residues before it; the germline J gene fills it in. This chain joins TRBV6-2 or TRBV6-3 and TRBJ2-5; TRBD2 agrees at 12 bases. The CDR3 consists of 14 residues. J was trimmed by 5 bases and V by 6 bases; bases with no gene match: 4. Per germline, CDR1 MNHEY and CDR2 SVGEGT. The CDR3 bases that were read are TGTGCCAGCAGGCTAGCGGGAGGGGGCGAGACC. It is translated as CASRLAGGGET. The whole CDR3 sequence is CASRLAGGGETQYF.

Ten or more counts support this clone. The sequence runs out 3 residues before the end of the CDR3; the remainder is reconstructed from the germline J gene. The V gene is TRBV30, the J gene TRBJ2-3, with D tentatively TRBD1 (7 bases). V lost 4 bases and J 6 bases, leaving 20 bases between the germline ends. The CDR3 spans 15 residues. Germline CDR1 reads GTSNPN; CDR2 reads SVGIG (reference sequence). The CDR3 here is CAWNTAGGSLDTQYF. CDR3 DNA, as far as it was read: TGTGCCTGGAATACGGCAGGGGGGTCTTTGGATACG.

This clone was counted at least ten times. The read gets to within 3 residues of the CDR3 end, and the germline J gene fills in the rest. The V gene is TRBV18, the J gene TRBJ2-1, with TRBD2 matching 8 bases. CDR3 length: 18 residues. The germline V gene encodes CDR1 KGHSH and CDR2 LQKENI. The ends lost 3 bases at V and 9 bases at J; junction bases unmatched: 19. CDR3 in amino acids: CASSPLTSGGRRRGEQFF. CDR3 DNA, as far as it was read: TGTGCCAGCTCACCCTTAACAAGCGGGGGTCGGAGGAGAGGTGAG.

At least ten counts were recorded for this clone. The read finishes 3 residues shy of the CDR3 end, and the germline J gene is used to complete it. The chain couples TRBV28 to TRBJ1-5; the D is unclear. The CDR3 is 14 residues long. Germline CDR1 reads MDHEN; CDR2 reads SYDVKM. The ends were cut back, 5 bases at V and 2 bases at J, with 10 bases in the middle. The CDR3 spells CASSGGQRNQPQHF. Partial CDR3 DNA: TGTGCCAGCAGTGGCGGGCAACGCAATCAGCCC.

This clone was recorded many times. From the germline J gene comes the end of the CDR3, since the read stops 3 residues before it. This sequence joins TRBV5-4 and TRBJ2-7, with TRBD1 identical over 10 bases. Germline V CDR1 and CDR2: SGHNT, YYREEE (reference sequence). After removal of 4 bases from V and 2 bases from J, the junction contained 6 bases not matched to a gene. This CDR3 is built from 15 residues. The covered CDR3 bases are TGTGCCAGCAGCGGAACCGGGACAGGGGCCTACGAG. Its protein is CASSGTGTGAYE. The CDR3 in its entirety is CASSGTGTGAYEQYF.

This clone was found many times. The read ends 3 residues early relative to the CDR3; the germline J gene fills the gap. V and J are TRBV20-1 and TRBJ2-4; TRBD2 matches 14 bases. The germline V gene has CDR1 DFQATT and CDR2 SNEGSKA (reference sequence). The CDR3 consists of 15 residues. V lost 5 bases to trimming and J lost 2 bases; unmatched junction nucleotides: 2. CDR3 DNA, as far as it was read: TGCAGTGCTGGGACTAGCGGGAGAACCAAAAACATT. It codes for CSAGTSGRTKNI. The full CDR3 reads CSAGTSGRTKNIQYF.

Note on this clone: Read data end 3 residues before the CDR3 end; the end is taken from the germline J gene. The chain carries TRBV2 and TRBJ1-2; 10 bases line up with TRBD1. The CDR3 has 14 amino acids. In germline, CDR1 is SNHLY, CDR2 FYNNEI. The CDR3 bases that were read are TGTGCCAGCAAAGGACAGGGGGGATCCTACGAC. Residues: CASKGQGGSYD. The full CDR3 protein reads CASKGQGGSYDYTF.